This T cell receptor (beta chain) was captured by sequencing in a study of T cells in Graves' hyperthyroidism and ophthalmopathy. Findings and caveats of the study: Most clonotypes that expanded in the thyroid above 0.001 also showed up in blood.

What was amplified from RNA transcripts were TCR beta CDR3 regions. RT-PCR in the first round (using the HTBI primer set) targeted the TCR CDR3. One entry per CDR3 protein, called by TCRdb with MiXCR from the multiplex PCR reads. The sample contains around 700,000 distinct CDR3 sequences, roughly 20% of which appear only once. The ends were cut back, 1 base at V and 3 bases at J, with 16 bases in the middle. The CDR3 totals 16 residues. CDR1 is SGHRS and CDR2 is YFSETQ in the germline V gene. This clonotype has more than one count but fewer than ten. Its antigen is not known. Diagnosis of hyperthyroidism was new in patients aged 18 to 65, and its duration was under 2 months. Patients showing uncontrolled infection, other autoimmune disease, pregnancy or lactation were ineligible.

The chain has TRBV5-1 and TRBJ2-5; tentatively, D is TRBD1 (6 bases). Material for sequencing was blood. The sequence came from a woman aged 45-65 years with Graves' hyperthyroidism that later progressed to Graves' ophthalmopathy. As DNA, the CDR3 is TGCGCCAGCAGCTTGCTACCAGGGGCGATAGAAGAGACCCAGTACTTC. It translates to CASSLLPGAIEETQYF.